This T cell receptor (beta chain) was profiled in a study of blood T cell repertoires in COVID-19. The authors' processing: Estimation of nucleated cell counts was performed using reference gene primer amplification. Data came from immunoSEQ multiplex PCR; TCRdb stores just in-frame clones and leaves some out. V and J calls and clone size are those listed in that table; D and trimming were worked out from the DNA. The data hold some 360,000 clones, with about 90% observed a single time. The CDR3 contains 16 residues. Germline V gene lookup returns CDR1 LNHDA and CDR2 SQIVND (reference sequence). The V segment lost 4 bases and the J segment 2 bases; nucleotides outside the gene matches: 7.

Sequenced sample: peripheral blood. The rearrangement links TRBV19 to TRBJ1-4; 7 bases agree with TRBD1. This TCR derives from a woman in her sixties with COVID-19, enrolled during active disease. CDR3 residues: CASSRPGGRTNEKLFF. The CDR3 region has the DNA TGTGCCAGTAGTAGACCAGGGGGAAGGACTAATGAAAAACTGTTTTTT.